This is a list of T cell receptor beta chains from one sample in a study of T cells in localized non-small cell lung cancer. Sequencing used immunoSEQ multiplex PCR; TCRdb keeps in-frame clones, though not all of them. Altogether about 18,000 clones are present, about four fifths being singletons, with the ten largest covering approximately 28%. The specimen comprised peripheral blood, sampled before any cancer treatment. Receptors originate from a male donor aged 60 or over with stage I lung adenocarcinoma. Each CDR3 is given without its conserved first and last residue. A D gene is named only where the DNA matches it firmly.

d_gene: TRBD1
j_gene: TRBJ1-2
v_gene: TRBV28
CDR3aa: ASHRTGKGYT

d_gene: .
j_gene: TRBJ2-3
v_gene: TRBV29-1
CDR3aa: SVRRRGTDTQY

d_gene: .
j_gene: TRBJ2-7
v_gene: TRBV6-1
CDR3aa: ASSQGISWEQY

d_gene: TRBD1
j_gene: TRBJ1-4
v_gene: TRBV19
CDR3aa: ASSTRDRGKLF

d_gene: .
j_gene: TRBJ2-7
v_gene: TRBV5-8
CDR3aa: ASSRGRTYEQY

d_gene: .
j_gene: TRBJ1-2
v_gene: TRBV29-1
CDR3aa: SVEDRPRGYT

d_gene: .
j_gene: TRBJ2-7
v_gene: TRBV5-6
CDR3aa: ASSFEDQYEQY

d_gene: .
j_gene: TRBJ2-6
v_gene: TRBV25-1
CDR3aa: ASSDVTSGANVLT

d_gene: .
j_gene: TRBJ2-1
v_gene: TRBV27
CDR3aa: ASSLFTAGDGEQF

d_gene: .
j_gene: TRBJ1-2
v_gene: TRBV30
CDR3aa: AWSVQAVYGYT

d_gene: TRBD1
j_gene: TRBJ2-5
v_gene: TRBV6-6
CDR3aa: ASRRQGTQY

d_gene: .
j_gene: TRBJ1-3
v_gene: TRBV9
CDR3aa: ASSGLGNTIY

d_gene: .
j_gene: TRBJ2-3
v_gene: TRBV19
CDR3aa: ASSTSGQSTDTQY

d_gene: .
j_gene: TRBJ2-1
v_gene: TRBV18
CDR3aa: ASSPTGPERGTYNEQF

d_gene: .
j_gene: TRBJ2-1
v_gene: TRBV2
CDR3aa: ATSRLPPDEQF

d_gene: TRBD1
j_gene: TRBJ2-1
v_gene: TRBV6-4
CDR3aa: ASASGQGWNEQF

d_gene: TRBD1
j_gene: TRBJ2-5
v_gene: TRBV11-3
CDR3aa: ASSDEGQAGTQETQY

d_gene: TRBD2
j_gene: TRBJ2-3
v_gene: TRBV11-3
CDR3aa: ASSVSSGSTDTQY

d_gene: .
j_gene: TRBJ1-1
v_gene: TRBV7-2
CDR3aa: ASSPKTGLNTEAF

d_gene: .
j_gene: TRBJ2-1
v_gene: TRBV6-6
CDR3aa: ASTGQTASYNEQF

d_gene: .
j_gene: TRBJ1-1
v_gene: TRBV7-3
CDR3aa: ASSLSPGGNTEAF

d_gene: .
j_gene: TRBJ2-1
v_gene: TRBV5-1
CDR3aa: ASSLGSTNYNEQF

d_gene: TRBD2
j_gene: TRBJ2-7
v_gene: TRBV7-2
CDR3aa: ASSFFSGGGTYEQY

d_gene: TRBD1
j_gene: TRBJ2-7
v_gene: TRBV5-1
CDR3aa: ASSLAGQVWEQY

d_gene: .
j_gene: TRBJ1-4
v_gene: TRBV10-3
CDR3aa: AISVGNGGEKLF

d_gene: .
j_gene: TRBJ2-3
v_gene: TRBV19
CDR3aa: ASTPLSGSSTDTQY

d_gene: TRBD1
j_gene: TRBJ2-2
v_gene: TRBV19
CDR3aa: ASSDTGGYNTGELF

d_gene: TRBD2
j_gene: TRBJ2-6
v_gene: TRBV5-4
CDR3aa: ASSPGLAGYSGANVLT

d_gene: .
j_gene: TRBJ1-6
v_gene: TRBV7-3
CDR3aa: ASSRYGPDGHSPLH

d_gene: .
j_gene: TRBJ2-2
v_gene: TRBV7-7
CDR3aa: ASSSGANTGELF

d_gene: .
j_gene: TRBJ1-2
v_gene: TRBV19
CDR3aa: ASSIWPTGKRGYT

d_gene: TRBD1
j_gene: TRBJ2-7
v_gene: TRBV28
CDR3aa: ASSPTGGLYEQY

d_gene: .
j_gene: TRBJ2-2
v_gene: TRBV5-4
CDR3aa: ASTGDPGNTGELF

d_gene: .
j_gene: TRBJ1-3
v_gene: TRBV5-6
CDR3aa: ASSLGPRAGNTIY

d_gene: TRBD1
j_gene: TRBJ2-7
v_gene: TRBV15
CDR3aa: ATRWTGAERSYEQY

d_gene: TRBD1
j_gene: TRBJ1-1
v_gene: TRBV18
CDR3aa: ASSPDRGVTEAF

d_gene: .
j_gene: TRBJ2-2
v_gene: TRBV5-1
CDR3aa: ASSLQDTGELF

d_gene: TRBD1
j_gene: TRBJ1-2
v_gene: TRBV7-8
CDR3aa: ASSLGQGDGYT

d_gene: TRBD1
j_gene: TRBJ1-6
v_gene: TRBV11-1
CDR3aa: ASSRTGNNSPLH

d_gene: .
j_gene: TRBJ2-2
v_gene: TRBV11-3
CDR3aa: AVQANTGELF

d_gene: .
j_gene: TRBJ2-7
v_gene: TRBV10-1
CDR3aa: ASSEGGGPVNEQY

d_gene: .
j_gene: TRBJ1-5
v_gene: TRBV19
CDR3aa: ASSMVRDGGNQPQH

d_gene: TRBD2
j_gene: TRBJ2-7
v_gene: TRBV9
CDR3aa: ASASGLASYEQY

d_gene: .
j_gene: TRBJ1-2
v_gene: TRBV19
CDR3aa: ASSIPTGHNYGYT

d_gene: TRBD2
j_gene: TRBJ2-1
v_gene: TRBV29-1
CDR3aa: SAGGDHNNEQF

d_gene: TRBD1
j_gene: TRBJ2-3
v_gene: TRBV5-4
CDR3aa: ASSLRIGGGTDTQY

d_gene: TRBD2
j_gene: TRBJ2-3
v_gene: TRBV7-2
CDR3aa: ATRGLAGAHPTDTQY

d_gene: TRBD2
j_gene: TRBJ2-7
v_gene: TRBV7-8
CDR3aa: ASSVGRASYEQY

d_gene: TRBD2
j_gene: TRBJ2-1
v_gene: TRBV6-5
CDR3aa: ASRGLAGGNNEQF